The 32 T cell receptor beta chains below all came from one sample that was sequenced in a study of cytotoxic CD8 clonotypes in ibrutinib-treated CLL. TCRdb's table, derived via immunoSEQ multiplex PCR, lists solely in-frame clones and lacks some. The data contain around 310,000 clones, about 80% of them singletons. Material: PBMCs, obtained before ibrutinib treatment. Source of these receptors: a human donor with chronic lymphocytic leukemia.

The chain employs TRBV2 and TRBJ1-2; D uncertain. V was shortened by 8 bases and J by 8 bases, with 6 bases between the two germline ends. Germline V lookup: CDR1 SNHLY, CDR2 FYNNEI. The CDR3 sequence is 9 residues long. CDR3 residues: CASGRGYTF. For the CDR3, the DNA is TGTGCCAGCGGAAGGGGCTACACCTTC.

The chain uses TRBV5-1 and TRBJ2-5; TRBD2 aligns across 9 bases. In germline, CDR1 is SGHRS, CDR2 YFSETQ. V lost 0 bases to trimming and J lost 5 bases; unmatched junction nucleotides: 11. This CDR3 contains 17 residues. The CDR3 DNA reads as TGCGCCAGCAGCTTGGCGGCGATAGCGGGAGAGGAGGAGACCCAGTACTTC. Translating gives CASSLAAIAGEEETQYF.

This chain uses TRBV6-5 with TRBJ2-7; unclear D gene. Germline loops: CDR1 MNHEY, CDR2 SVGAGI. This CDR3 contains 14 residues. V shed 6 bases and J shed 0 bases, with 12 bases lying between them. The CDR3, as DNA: TGTGCCAGCAGCCCGGACGCCCGCTCCTACGAGCAGTACTTC. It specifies CASSPDARSYEQYF.

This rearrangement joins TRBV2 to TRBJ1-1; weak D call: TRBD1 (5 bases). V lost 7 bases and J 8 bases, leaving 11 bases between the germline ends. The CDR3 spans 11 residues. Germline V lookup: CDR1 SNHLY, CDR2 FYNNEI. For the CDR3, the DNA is TGTGCCAGCACCTGGGGGGGGGAAGCTTTCTTT. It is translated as CASTWGGEAFF.

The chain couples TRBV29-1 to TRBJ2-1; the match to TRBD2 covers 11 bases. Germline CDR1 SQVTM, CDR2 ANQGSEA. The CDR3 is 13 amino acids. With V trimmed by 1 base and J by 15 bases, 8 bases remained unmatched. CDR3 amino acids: CSVEVGLAGGGFF. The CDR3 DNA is TGCAGCGTTGAAGTGGGCCTAGCGGGAGGCGGGTTCTTC.

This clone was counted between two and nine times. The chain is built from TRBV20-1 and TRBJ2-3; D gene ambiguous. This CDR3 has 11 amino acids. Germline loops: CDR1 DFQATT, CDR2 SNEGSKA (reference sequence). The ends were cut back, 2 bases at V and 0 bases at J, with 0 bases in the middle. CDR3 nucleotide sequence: TGCAGTGCTAGAAGCACAGATACGCAGTATTTT. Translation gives CSARSTDTQYF.

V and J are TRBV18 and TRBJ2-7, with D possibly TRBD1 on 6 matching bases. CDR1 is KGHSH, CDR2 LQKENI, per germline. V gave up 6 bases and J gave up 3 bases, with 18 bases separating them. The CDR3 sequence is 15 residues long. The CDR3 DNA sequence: TGTGCCAGCTCCGCCGGGACATGGACCCTCTACGAGCAGTACTTC. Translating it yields CASSAGTWTLYEQYF.

The CDR3 DNA is TGTGCCAGCAGTTTATTGTGGAAAGCCTACGAGCAGTACTTC. The encoded protein is CASSLLWKAYEQYF. The chain links TRBV28 to TRBJ2-7; D is uncertain. There are 14 residues in the CDR3. V was clipped by 1 base and J by 2 bases, with 9 bases between them. The germline gives CDR1 MDHEN, CDR2 SYDVKM.

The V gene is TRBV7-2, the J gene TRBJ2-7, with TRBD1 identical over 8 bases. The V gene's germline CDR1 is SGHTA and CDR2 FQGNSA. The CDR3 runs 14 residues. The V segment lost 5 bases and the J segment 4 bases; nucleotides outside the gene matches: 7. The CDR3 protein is CASSRQGFMYEQYF. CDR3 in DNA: TGTGCCAGCAGCAGACAGGGGTTTATGTACGAGCAGTACTTC.

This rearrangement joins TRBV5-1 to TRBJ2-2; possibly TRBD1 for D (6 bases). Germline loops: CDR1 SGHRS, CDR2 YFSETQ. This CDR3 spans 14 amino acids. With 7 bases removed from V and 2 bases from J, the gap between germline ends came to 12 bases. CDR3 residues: CASGPGTNTGELFF. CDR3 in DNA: TGCGCCAGCGGGCCCGGGACAAACACCGGGGAGCTGTTTTTT.

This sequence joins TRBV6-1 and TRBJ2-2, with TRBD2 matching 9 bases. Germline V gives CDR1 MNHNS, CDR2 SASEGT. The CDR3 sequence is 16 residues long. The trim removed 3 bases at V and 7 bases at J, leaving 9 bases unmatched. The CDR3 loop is CASSDSVSGSVGELFF. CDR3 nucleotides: TGTGCCAGCAGTGACAGTGTTAGCGGGAGTGTCGGGGAGCTGTTTTTT.

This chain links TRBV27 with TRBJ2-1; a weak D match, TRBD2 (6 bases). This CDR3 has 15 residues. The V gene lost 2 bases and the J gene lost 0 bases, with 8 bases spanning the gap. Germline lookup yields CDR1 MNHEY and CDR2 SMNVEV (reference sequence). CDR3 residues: CASSLLAYSYNEQFF. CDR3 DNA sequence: TGTGCCAGCAGTTTACTAGCGTACTCCTACAATGAGCAGTTCTTC.

In DNA form, the CDR3 reads TGCGCCAGCAGCTGGGGTGTTAGCGAGATCACCGGGGAGCTGTTTTTT. It encodes CASSWGVSEITGELFF. This chain connects TRBV5-1 to TRBJ2-2, with D possibly TRBD2 on 5 matching bases. The CDR3 totals 16 residues. CDR1 and CDR2 from the germline V gene are SGHRS and YFSETQ. With 3 bases removed from V and 4 bases from J, the gap between germline ends came to 16 bases.

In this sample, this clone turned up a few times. The CDR3 sequence: CASTGGDQPQHF. Written as DNA, the CDR3 is TGTGCCAGCACCGGGGGGGATCAGCCCCAGCATTTT. This chain uses TRBV2 with TRBJ1-5; a possible D gene is TRBD1 (5 bases). CDR1 SNHLY and CDR2 FYNNEI come from the germline V gene. V dropped 7 bases and J dropped 5 bases, with 9 bases sitting between them. CDR3 length equals 12 residues.

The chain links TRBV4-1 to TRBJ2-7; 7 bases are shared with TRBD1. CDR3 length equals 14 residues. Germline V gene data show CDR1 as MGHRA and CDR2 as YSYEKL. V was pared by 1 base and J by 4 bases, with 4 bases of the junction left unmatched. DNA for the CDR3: TGCGCCAGCAGCCAAGGGGACAGATTTTACGAGCAGTACTTC. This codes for CASSQGDRFYEQYF.

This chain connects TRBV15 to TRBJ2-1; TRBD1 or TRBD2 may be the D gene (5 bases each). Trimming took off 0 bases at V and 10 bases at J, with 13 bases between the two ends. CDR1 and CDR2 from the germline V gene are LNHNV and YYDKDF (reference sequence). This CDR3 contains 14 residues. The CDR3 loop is CATSRDLGDGEQFF. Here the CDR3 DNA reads TGTGCCACCAGCAGAGACCTTGGGGACGGCGAGCAGTTCTTC. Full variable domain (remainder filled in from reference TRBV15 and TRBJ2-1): DAMVIQNPRYQVTQFGKPVTLSCSQTLNHNVMYWYQQKSSQAPKLLFHYYDKDFNNEADTPDNFQSRRPNTSFCFLDIRSPGLGDTAMYLCATSRDLGDGEQFFGPGTRLTVL.

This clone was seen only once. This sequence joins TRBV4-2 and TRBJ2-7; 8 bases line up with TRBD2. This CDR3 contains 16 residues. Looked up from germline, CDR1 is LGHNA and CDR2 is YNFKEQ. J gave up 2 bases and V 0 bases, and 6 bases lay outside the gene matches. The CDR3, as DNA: TGTGCCAGCAGCCAAGATCAGGGACTAGAGACCTACGAGCAGTACTTC. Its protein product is CASSQDQGLETYEQYF.

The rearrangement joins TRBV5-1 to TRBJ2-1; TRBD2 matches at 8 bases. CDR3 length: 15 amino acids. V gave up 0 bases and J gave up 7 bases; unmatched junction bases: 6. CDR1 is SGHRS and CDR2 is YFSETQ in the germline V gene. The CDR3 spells CASSLVAGTRNEQFF. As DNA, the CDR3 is TGCGCCAGCAGCTTGGTGGCAGGGACTAGGAATGAGCAGTTCTTC.

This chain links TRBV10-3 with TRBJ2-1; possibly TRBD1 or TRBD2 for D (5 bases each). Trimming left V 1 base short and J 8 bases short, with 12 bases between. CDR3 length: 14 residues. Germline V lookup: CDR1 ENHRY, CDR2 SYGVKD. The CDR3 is CAISEWGKTDEQFF. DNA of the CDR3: TGTGCCATCAGTGAGTGGGGGAAAACGGATGAGCAGTTCTTC.

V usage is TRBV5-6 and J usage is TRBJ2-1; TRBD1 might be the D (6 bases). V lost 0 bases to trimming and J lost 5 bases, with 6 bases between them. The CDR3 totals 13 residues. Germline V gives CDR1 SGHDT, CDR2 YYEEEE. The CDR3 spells CASSLDRDNEQFF. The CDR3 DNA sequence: TGTGCCAGCAGCTTGGACAGGGACAATGAGCAGTTCTTC. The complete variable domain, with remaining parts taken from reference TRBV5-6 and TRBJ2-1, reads DAGVTQSPTHLIKTRGQQVTLRCSPKSGHDTVSWYQQALGQGPQFIFQYYEEEERQRGNFPDRFSGHQFPNYSSELNVNALLLGDSALYLCASSLDRDNEQFFGPGTRLTVL.

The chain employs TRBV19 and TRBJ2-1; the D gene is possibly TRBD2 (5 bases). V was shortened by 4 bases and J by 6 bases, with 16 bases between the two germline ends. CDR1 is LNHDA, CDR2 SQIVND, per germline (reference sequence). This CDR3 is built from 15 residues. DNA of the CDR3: TGTGCCAGTAGTACCCAGCGGTATGGCGGCAATGAGCAGTTCTTC. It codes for CASSTQRYGGNEQFF.

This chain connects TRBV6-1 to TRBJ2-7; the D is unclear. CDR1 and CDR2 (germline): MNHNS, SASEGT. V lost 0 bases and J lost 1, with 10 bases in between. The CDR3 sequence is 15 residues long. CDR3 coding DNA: TGTGCCAGCAGTGAAGCGCTGATGAGATCCTACGAGCAGTACTTC. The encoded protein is CASSEALMRSYEQYF.

DNA for the CDR3: TGTGCCAGCAGCTTACGGCGGGGATTAGGCTCCTACGAGCAGTACTTC. Residues: CASSLRRGLGSYEQYF. The gene calls are TRBV7-2 and TRBJ2-7, with a tentative D call TRBD2 (6 bases). Germline lookup yields CDR1 SGHTA and CDR2 FQGNSA. CDR3 length: 16 amino acids. The V and J ends lost 2 bases and 0 bases respectively, with 14 bases between them.

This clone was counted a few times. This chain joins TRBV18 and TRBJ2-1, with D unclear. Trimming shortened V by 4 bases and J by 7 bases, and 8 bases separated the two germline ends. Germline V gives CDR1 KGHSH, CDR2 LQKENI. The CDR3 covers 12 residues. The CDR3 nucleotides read TGTGCCAGCTCACTTGACGGAAATGAGCAGTTCTTC. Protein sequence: CASSLDGNEQFF.

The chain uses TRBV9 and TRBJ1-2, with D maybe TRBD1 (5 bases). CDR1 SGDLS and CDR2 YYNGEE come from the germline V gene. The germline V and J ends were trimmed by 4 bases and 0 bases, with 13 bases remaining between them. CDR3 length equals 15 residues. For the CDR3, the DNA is TGTGCCAGCAGCACGCGGGACGGACCTAACTATGGCTACACCTTC. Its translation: CASSTRDGPNYGYTF.

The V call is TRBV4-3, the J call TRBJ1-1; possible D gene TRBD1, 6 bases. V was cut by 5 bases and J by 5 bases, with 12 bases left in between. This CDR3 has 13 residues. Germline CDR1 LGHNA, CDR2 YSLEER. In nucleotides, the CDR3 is TGCGCCAGCAGCGGTAGGGGGGCGACTGAAGCTTTCTTT. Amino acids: CASSGRGATEAFF.

CDR3 DNA: TGCGCCAGCAGCCAAGTTGTACAGACTAACTATGGCTACACCTTC. The encoded protein is CASSQVVQTNYGYTF. This chain joins TRBV4-3 and TRBJ1-2; the D is unclear. Germline V gene data show CDR1 as LGHNA and CDR2 as YSLEER. This CDR3 is built from 15 residues. Trimming removed 1 base from V and 0 bases from J, with 9 bases in between.

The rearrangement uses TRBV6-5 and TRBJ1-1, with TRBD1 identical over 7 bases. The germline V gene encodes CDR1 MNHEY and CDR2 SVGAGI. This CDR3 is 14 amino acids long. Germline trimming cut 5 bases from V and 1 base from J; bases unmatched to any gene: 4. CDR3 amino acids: CASSKGQENTEAFF. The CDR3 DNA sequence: TGTGCCAGCAGTAAAGGACAGGAGAACACTGAAGCTTTCTTT.

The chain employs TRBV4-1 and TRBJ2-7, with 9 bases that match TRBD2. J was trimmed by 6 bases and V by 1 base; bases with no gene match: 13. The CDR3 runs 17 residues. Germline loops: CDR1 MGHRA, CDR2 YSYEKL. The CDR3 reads CASSQGFMASGKFEQYF. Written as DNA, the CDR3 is TGCGCCAGCAGCCAAGGGTTTATGGCTAGCGGGAAGTTCGAGCAGTACTTC.

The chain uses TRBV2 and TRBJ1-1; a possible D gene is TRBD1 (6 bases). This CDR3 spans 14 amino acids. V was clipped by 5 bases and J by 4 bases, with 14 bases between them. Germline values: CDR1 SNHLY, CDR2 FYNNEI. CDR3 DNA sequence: TGTGCCAGCAGTCGAAACAGGGAGACCACTGAAGCTTTCTTT. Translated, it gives CASSRNRETTEAFF. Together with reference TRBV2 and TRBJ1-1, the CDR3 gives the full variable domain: EPEVTQTPSHQVTQMGQEVILRCVPISNHLYFYWYRQILGQKVEFLVSFYNNEISEKSEIFDDQFSVERPDGSNFTLKIRSTKLEDSAMYFCASSRNRETTEAFFGQGTRLTVV.

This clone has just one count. This CDR3 is CATSQGGRGVETQYF. The CDR3 nucleotides are TGTGCCACCAGCCAGGGAGGCAGGGGTGTAGAGACCCAGTACTTC. The chain has TRBV15 and TRBJ2-5, with D possibly called TRBD1 or TRBD2 (6 bases each). The CDR3 covers 15 residues. Trimming removed 5 bases at V and 4 bases at J, with 17 bases between. Germline lookup yields CDR1 LNHNV and CDR2 YYDKDF (reference sequence).

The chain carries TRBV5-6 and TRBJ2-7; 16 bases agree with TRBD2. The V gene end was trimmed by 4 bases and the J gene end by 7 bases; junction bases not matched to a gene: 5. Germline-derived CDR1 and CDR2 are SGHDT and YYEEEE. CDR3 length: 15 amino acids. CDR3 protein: CASSPGTSGRGEQYF. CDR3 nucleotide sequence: TGTGCCAGCAGCCCAGGGACTAGCGGGAGGGGTGAGCAGTACTTC.